This T cell receptor (beta chain) emerged from a study of T cell changes during pregnancy in multiple sclerosis. The length of the CDR3 is 14 residues. Germline CDR1 reads SGHDN; CDR2 reads FVKESK. V shed 5 bases and J shed 4 bases, with 14 bases lying between them. The protocol was immunoSEQ multiplex PCR, while the TCRdb copy is restricted to in-frame clones and leaves out a portion. The table records tens of thousands of clones, roughly 92% of them present only once. This receptor was obtained from a female donor with multiple sclerosis, enrolled in a pregnancy study. This sample comprised peripheral blood, obtained after pregnancy. The chain carries TRBV14 and TRBJ1-2; D gene unclear. CDR3 nucleotide sequence: TGTGCCAGCAGCAGCGGTCCTAAGGTCTATGGCTACACCTTC. It specifies CASSSGPKVYGYTF.